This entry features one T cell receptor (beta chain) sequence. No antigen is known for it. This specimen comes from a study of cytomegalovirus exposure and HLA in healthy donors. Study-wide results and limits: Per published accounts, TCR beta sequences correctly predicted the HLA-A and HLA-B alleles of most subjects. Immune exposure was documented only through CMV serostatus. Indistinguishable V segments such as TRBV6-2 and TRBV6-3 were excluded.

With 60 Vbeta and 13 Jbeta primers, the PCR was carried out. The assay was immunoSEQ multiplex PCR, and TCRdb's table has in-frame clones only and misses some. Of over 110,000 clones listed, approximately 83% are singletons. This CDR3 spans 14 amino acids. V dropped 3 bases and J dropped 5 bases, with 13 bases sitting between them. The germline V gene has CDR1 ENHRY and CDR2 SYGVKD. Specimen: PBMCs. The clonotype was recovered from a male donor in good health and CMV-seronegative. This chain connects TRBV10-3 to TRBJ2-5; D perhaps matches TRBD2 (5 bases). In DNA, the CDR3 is TGTGCCATCAGTGAACCCACTAGTTCGGAGACCCAGTACTTC. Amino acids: CAISEPTSSETQYF.